This T cell receptor (beta chain) was sequenced in a study of T cell repertoires in cytomegalovirus infection. Looking at the study overall: Well-studied HLA-B-restricted CMV epitopes were used in the study alongside recently identified HLA-C-restricted ones. Public TCR beta signatures were indicative of both CMV infection and a matching HLA type.

About this clonotype itself: Its target is not known. A junction boundary mismatches the germline segment, possibly from a read error.

One entry per CDR3 protein, called by TCRdb with MiXCR from the reads. The table has about 220,000 distinct CDR3 sequences, 35% to 40% seen once. Broader study findings: Summed public TCR beta family frequency identified CMV carriers bearing the relevant HLA. Dominating the ex vivo response were HLA-C-restricted CMV-specific TCR beta clonotypes.

There are 15 residues in the CDR3. Germline loops: CDR1 MNHEY, CDR2 SVGEGT. This sequence originates from a human donor in good health (CMV status not recorded). Some clones in this sample may be carry-over from other donors' samples. The source was CD8+ T cells from cultured PBMCs, collected from culture after CMV antigen stimulation. The chain couples TRBV6-2 or TRBV6-3 to TRBJ2-5, with TRBD2 matching over 8 bases. Here the CDR3 DNA reads TGTGCTAGCAGTTACTCAGCGGGAGCCCAAGAGACCCAGTACTTC. Its translation is CASSYSAGAQETQYF.